This passage covers 8 T cell receptor beta chains from one sample sequenced in a study of blood T cell repertoires in COVID-19. Sequencing was performed with immunoSEQ multiplex PCR; in TCRdb, only in-frame clones are kept and a portion is missing. Of 230,000 or so clones listed, 70% to 90% were seen once; the top ten hold around 6.3%. Sequencing was performed on PBMCs or T cells enriched from blood (not recorded which). The receptors derive from a woman aged 45-65 years who had been exposed to COVID-19.

This chain joins TRBV7-2 and TRBJ2-7; 11 nucleotides match TRBD1. Germline loops: CDR1 SGHTA, CDR2 FQGNSA. CDR3 length equals 17 residues. V trimming: 5 bases; J trimming: 7 bases; junction bases outside the gene matches: 16. CDR3 region: CASSPPRGGQGAGEQYF. Written as DNA, the CDR3 is TGTGCCAGCAGCCCTCCCCGGGGTGGACAGGGGGCTGGGGAGCAGTACTTC.

The gene calls are TRBV28 and TRBJ1-1; TRBD1 might be the D (5 bases). Germline V CDR1 and CDR2: MDHEN, SYDVKM. The CDR3 runs 12 residues. Trimming removed 10 bases from V and 10 bases from J, with 19 bases in between. The CDR3 DNA sequence: TGTGCCACCACCCAGGACACGGGTCGAGCTTTCTTT. This codes for CATTQDTGRAFF.

The chain is built from TRBV5-5 and TRBJ1-2; D perhaps matches TRBD1 (5 bases). The CDR3 sequence is 14 residues long. Germline V gene sequence: CDR1 SGHKS, CDR2 YYEKEE (reference sequence). V lost 5 bases, J lost 8 bases, and 19 bases lay in between. CDR3: CASSKLFWGEGYTF. As DNA, the CDR3 is TGTGCCAGCAGTAAATTATTCTGGGGGGAAGGCTACACCTTC.

The gene calls are TRBV29-1 and TRBJ1-2; no clear D gene. Per the germline V gene, CDR1 is SQVTM and CDR2 is ANQGSEA. The CDR3 is 12 residues long. Trimming removed 5 bases at V and 4 bases at J, with 11 bases between. The CDR3 nucleotides read TGCAGCGTTTGGGGAGTACTCTATGGCTACACCTTC. It is translated as CSVWGVLYGYTF. The whole variable domain, remainder taken from reference TRBV29-1 and TRBJ1-2, is SAVISQKPSRDICQRGTSLTIQCQVDSQVTMMFWYRQQPGQSLTLIATANQGSEATYESGFVIDKFPISRPNLTFSTLTVSNMSPEDSSIYLCSVWGVLYGYTFGSGTRLTVV.

The CDR3 DNA reads as TGCGCCAGCAGTGTTCAGGGATTCTGGAATGAGCAGTTCTTC. Protein: CASSVQGFWNEQFF. The rearrangement joins TRBV10-2 to TRBJ2-1; a weak D match, TRBD1 (5 bases). Germline CDR1 reads WSHSY; CDR2 reads SAAADI. The CDR3 sequence is 14 residues long. Trimming cost V 4 bases and J 7 bases, with 14 bases left between them.

The genes are TRBV5-8 and TRBJ2-1; 8 nucleotides align to TRBD2. Unmatched junction bases numbered 3, after V lost 0 bases and J lost 1 base. Germline CDR1 and CDR2: SGHTS and YDEGEE. The CDR3 runs 16 residues. The CDR3: CASSLGAGGSYNEQFF. The CDR3, as DNA: TGTGCCAGCAGCTTGGGTGCGGGGGGTTCCTACAATGAGCAGTTCTTC.

The chain has TRBV7-3 and TRBJ2-7; 7 nucleotides match TRBD2. Germline V gives CDR1 SGHTA, CDR2 FQGTGA. V was clipped by 5 bases and J by 10 bases; unmatched bases: 14. The CDR3 has 14 amino acids. CDR3 sequence: CASSQSSGGGEQYF. As DNA, the CDR3 is TGTGCCAGCAGCCAATCCTCGGGGGGTGGTGAACAGTACTTC.

Many counts were recorded for this clone. The rearrangement links TRBV9 to TRBJ1-2; D gene unclear. This CDR3 contains 16 residues. Germline V gene sequence: CDR1 SGDLS, CDR2 YYNGEE. V gave up 0 bases and J gave up 0 bases, with 12 bases separating them. CDR3 nucleotide sequence: TGTGCCAGCAGCGTAGGTGCGCATCCCACTAACTATGGCTACACCTTC. Translating gives CASSVGAHPTNYGYTF.